The 7 T cell receptor beta chains presented below share a single source sample, sequenced in a study of cytomegalovirus exposure and HLA in healthy donors. Primers included in the PCR were 60 Vbeta and 13 Jbeta primers. TCRdb keeps only in-frame clones here, not all; method: immunoSEQ multiplex PCR. The table shows fewer than 150,000 clones, with 77% occurring only once. Sequencing was done on a sample of PBMCs. Every receptor here comes from a human donor in good health.

This clone was recorded a few times. The chain recombines TRBV7-6 with TRBJ2-3; TRBD2 agrees at 13 bases. The CDR3 extends over 18 amino acids. Looked up from germline, CDR1 is SGHVS and CDR2 is FNYEAQ. The ends lost 5 bases at V and 5 bases at J; junction bases unmatched: 13. The CDR3 coding sequence is TGTGCCAGCAGCCTGGGGGCCACTAGCGGGAGGGCCAGAGATACGCAGTATTTT. Its translation: CASSLGATSGRARDTQYF.

The J gene is TRBJ2-7, the V gene TRBV9; 9 bases are shared with TRBD1. Germline trimming cut 3 bases from V and 5 bases from J; bases unmatched to any gene: 9. The germline V gene has CDR1 SGDLS and CDR2 YYNGEE. The CDR3 consists of 15 residues. CDR3 nucleotides: TGTGCCAGCAGCGACAGGGGGCGAGACCTCCACGAGCAGTACTTC. Amino acid sequence: CASSDRGRDLHEQYF.

This clone has more than one count but fewer than ten. The chain links TRBV14 to TRBJ2-5, with D hard to call. The CDR3 is made up of 12 amino acids. Germline values: CDR1 SGHDN, CDR2 FVKESK. The germline V and J ends were trimmed by 1 base and 4 bases, with 4 bases remaining between them. CDR3: CASSQARETQYF. As DNA, the CDR3 is TGTGCCAGCAGCCAAGCCCGAGAGACCCAGTACTTC.

The V and J genes are TRBV7-7 and TRBJ2-1; 10 bases line up with TRBD2. Germline V gene sequence: CDR1 SSHAT, CDR2 FNYEAQ (reference sequence). This CDR3 has 15 residues. The junction had 8 bases not matched to a gene; V was cut back by 2 bases and J by 10 bases. CDR3 sequence: CASSLTSGITGEQFF. DNA of the CDR3: TGTGCCAGCAGCTTAACTAGCGGGATCACTGGCGAGCAGTTCTTC.

On this clone: Its ends do not fully match the called genes, so a read error is possible. Other DNA sequences in this sample translate to the same CDR3. CDR3 protein: CASSEQGAGNEKLFF. DNA for the CDR3: TGTGCCAGCAGCGAACAGGGGGCTGGTAATGAGAAACTGTTTTTT. The chain couples TRBV28 to TRBJ1-4, with 9 bases lining up with TRBD1. The CDR3 extends over 15 amino acids. CDR1 is MDHEN, CDR2 SYDVKM, per germline.

Relative to its sample, this clone is medium-sized (0.01 to 0.1%). The J gene is TRBJ2-1, the V gene TRBV5-1; TRBD2 might be the D (5 bases). V dropped 4 bases and J dropped 0 bases, with 8 bases sitting between them. The CDR3 sequence is 14 residues long. CDR1 is SGHRS, CDR2 YFSETQ, per germline. The CDR3 is CASSPGSSYNEQFF. Written as DNA, the CDR3 is TGCGCCAGCAGCCCGGGGAGCTCCTACAATGAGCAGTTCTTC.

This clone was found a few times. V gene TRBV7-3 combines with J gene TRBJ2-7; TRBD1 matches 8 bases. V shed 5 bases, J shed 5 bases, and the junction held 8 bases outside the gene matches. The CDR3 has 14 residues. Germline CDR1 reads SGHTA; CDR2 reads FQGTGA. The CDR3 coding sequence is TGTGCCAGCAGCCAGACAGGGGTTAGGAACGAGCAGTACTTC. Encoded protein: CASSQTGVRNEQYF.